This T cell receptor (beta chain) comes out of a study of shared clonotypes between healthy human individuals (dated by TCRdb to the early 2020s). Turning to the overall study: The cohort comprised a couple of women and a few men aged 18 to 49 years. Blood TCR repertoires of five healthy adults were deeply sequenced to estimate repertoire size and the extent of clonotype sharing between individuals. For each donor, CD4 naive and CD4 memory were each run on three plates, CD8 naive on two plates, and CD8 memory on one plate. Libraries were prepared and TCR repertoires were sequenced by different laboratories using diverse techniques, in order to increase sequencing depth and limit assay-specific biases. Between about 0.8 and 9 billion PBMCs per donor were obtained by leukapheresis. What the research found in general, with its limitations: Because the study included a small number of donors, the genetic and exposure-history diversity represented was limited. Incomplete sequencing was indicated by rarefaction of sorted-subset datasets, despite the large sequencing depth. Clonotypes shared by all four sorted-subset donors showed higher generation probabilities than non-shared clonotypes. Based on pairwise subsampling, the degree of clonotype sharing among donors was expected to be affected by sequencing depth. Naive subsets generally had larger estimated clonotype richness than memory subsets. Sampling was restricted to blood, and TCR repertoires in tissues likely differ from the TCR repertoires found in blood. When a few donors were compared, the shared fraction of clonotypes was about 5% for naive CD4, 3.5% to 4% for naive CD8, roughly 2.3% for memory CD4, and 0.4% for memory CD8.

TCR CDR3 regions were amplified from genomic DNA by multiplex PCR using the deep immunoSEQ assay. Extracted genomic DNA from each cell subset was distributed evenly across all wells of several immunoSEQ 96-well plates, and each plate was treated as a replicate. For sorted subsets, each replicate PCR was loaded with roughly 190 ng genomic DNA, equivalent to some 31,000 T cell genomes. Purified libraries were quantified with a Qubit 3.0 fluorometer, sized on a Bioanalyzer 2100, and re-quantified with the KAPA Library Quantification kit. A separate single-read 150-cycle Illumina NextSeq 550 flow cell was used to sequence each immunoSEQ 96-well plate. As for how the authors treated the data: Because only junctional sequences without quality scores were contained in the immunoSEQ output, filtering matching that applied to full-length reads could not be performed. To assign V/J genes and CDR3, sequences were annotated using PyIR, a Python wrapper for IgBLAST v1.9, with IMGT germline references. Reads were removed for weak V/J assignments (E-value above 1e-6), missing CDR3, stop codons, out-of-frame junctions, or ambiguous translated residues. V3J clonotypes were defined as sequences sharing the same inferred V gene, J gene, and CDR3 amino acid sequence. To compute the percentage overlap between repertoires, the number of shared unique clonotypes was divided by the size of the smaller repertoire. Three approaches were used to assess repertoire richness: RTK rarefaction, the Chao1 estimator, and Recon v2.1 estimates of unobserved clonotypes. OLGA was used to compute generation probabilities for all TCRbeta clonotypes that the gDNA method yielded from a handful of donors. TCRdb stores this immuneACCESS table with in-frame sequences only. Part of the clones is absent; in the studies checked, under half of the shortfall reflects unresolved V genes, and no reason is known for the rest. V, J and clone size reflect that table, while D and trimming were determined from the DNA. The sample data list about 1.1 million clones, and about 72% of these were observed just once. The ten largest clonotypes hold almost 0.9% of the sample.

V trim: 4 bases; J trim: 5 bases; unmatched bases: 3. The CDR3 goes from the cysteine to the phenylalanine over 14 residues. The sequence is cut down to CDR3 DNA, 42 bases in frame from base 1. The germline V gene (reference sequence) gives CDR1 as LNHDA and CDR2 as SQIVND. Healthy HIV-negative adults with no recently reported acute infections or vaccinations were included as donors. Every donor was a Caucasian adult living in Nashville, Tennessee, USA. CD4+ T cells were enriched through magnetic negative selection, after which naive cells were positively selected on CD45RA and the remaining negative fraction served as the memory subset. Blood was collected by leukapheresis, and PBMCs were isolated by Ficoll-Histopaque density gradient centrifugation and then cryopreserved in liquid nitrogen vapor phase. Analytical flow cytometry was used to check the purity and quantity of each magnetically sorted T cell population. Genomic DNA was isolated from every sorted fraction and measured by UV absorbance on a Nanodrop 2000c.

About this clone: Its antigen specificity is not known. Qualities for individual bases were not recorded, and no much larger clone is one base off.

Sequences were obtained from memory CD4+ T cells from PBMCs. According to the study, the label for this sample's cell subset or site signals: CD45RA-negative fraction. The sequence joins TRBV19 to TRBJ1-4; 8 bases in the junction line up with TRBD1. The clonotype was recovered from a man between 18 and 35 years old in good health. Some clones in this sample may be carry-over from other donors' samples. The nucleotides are TGTGCCAGTAGTACGGACAGGGCAAATGAAAAACTGTTTTTT. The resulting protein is CASSTDRANEKLFF.